Sequencing of this TCR beta chain was carried out in a study of blood T cells in healthy people across ages. As for this clonotype: Its target is not known.

Primed by a sample-barcoded 5' primer and a J-beta primer mix, a second PCR proceeded for roughly 6 to 12 cycles. TCRdb recomputed calls from the 5' RACE reads with MiXCR, one row per CDR3 protein. The profile shows roughly 2 million distinct CDR3 sequences, about 50% of them singletons. Findings and limits, study-wide: TCR beta diversity correlated strongly with naive T cell percentage.

Per individual sample, total RNA of at least 6 micrograms was extracted. The clonotype was recovered from a woman between 40 and 55 years old in good health. Sample: blood.

The CDR3 spells CASSSQTGGNMGSPLHF. The CDR3 coding sequence is TGTGCCAGCAGTTCCCAGACAGGGGGCAATATGGGTTCACCCCTCCACTTT. The J gene is TRBJ1-6, the V gene TRBV6-6; 10 bases match TRBD1. The CDR3 extends over 17 amino acids. The ends lost 4 bases at V and 9 bases at J; junction bases unmatched: 12. Germline V gives CDR1 MNHNY, CDR2 SVGAGI (reference sequence).